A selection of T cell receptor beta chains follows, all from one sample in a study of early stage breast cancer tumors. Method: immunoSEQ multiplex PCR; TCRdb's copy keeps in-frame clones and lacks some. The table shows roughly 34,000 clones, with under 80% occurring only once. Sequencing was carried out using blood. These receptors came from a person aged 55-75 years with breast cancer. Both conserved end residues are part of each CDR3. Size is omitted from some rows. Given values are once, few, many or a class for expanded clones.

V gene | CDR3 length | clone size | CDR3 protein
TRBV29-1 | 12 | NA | CSVGGGKDTQYF
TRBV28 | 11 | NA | CASRSRYEAFF
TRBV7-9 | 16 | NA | CASSSNAHTLNTEAFF
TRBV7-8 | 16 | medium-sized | CASSSPGRLVEETQYF
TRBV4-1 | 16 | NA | CASSQDAYSSGNTIYF
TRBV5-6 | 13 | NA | CASSRDRLYEQYF
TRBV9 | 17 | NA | CASSRGQGLGLYNEQFF
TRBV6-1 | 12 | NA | CASSVVRDEQYF
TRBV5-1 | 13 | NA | CASKNSWNTEAFF
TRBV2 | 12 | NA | CASRPDHNEQFF
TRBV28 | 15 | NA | CASSGRTRSSYEQYF